This T cell receptor (beta chain) emerged from a study of T cell changes during pregnancy in multiple sclerosis (dated by TCRdb to the late 2010s). For the wider study: In women with multiple sclerosis, the researchers looked at how the T cell repertoire shifted as pregnancy progressed.

About this clone itself: There is no known antigen for this receptor. Within one base of it there is no much larger clone, and no base qualities were kept.

Germline trimming: 5 bases from V, 2 bases from J; junction bases outside gene matches: 4. CDR1 and CDR2 are read off the germline V gene (reference sequence) as MNHNY and SVGAGI. Inclusive of the bounding cysteine and phenylalanine, the CDR3 is 16 residues long. Here the CDR3 DNA is all that survives: 48 bases in frame from base 1. Preparation of the library involved the immunoSEQ multiplex PCR assay. TCRdb took this table from immuneACCESS and kept in-frame rearrangements with V and J called. Such tables lack part of the clones; where checked against another copy, unresolved V genes explain under half of the gap, and the rest is unexplained. Across this sample there are 58,000 or so clones, with around 85% seen only once. The top ten hold 0.38% of the sample.

This TCR was recovered from a female donor with multiple sclerosis, enrolled in a pregnancy study. The sequencing used CD4+ T cells from peripheral blood mononuclear cells, collected in the third trimester of pregnancy. The chain uses TRBV6-6 and TRBJ1-5, with 12 bases matching TRBD1. The nucleotide sequence is given as TGTGCCAGCAGTCCGGGACAGGGGGCTGGCAATCAGCCCCAGCATTTT. It is translated as CASSPGQGAGNQPQHF.